Shown below are 18 T cell receptor beta chains from a single sample sequenced in a study of T cells in Graves' hyperthyroidism and ophthalmopathy. RNA transcripts gave rise to amplified TCR beta CDR3 regions. First-round RT-PCR targeting the TCR CDR3 was performed with the HTBI primer set. TCRdb redid the calling of the multiplex PCR reads with MiXCR, one entry per CDR3 protein. The data hold around 350,000 distinct CDR3 sequences, with around 13% observed a single time. The specimen was blood. The receptors shown here come from a woman aged 18-29 years with Graves' hyperthyroidism.

The chain links TRBV11-1 to TRBJ2-5; D tentatively reads TRBD1 or TRBD2 (6 bases each). CDR3 length equals 14 residues. V was pared by 2 bases and J by 4 bases, with 11 bases between. Germline CDR1 reads SGHAT; CDR2 reads FQDESV (reference sequence). For the CDR3, the DNA is TGTGCCAGCAGCTTACGTCCGGGGGCAGAGACCCAGTACTTC. This gives the protein CASSLRPGAETQYF. Using reference TRBV11-1 and TRBJ2-5 for the parts outside the CDR3, the full variable domain is EAEVAQSPRYKITEKSQAVAFWCDPISGHATLYWYRQILGQGPELLVQFQDESVVDDSQLPKDRFSAERLKGVDSTLKIQPAELGDSAMYLCASSLRPGAETQYFGPGTRLLVL.

In this sample, this clonotype turned up many times. The gene calls are TRBV6-2 or TRBV6-3 and TRBJ2-5; TRBD2 aligns across 13 bases. The CDR3 totals 16 residues. Trimming at V came to 6 bases and at J to 2 bases, leaving 6 bases not matched to a gene. CDR1 and CDR2 (germline): MNHEY, SVGEGT. The CDR3 DNA reads TGTGCCAGCAGGCGACTAGCGGGGGGTCCTCAAGAGACCCAGTACTTC. This translates into CASRRLAGGPQETQYF.

This clonotype was found many times. The rearrangement uses TRBV7-2 and TRBJ2-3; 9 bases map to TRBD1. This CDR3 contains 13 residues. V dropped 7 bases and J dropped 6; count of bases not matched to a gene: 5. CDR1 and CDR2 from the germline V gene are SGHTA and FQGNSA. CDR3 protein: CASTTDRGDTQYF. In DNA, the CDR3 is TGTGCCAGCACTACGGACAGGGGTGATACGCAGTATTTT.

There are a few counts of this clonotype. The chain is built from TRBV4-3 and TRBJ1-4, with TRBD1 matching 7 bases. Trimming cost V 4 bases and J 2 bases; bases outside gene matches: 13. The CDR3 consists of 18 residues. Germline V CDR1 and CDR2: LGHNA, YSLEER. The CDR3 loop reads CASSPRGRGQFTNEKLFF. Written as DNA, the CDR3 is TGCGCCAGCAGCCCGAGGGGGCGCGGGCAGTTTACTAATGAAAAACTGTTTTTT.

The chain couples TRBV6-5 to TRBJ2-7; TRBD1 or TRBD2 may be the D gene (5 bases each). Germline V CDR1 and CDR2: MNHEY, SVGAGI. This CDR3 contains 13 residues. Deletions cut 2 bases from V and 6 bases from J, with 11 bases between. The CDR3 sequence is CASSYGAGAEQYF. For the CDR3, the DNA is TGTGCCAGCAGTTACGGGGCGGGCGCCGAGCAGTACTTC.

This clonotype was picked up many times. The chain joins TRBV12-3 or TRBV12-4 to TRBJ1-2; D uncertain. Trimming stripped 6 bases from V and 8 bases from J, with 13 bases between. The CDR3 contains 12 residues. The CDR3 DNA is TGTGCCAGCAGCCTTGCAGGAGGAGGCTACACCTTC. As protein: CASSLAGGGYTF.

Turning to this clonotype: This may stem from a read error, because a much larger clone lies one nucleotide away. This chain uses TRBV7-9 with TRBJ1-2; TRBD1 aligns across 9 bases. The V and J ends lost 6 bases and 4 bases, in that order; junction bases with no gene match: 12. This CDR3 has 16 amino acids. CDR1 and CDR2 (germline): SEHNR, FQNEAQ (reference sequence). In nucleotides, the CDR3 is TGTGCCAGCAGTTCTCGACAGGGGGAAGCTAGCTATGGCTACACCTTC. Translating gives CASSSRQGEASYGYTF. The variable domain in full, completed from reference TRBV7-9 and TRBJ1-2, reads DTGVSQNPRHKITKRGQNVTFRCDPISEHNRLYWYRQTLGQGPEFLTYFQNEAQLEKSRLLSDRFSAERPKGSFSTLEIQRTEQGDSAMYLCASSSRQGEASYGYTFGSGTRLTVV.

Many counts were recorded for this clonotype. The chain links TRBV7-6 to TRBJ1-5; no definite D call. V was clipped by 1 base and J by 5 bases, with 12 bases between them. The germline gives CDR1 SGHVS, CDR2 FNYEAQ. The CDR3 runs 15 residues. CDR3 DNA sequence: TGTGCCAGCAGCTTAGATGGTCCGGGCCATCAGCCCCAGCATTTT. This codes for CASSLDGPGHQPQHF. The full variable domain, its missing parts supplied by reference TRBV7-6 and TRBJ1-5, is GAGVSQSPRYKVTKRGQDVALRCDPISGHVSLYWYRQALGQGPEFLTYFNYEAQQDKSGLPNDRFSAERPEGSISTLTIQRTEQRDSAMYRCASSLDGPGHQPQHFGDGTRLSIL.

This clonotype was detected ten times or more. V usage is TRBV28 and J usage is TRBJ2-7; D possibly corresponds to TRBD2 (6 bases). This CDR3 spans 13 amino acids. Germline lookup yields CDR1 MDHEN and CDR2 SYDVKM. The V gene lost 5 bases and the J gene lost 3 bases, with 11 bases spanning the gap. The DNA for the CDR3 is TGTGCCAGCAGTCGGGCGGGAATCTACGAGCAGTACTTC. This gives the protein CASSRAGIYEQYF.

In this sample, this clonotype turned up many times. This chain links TRBV6-1 with TRBJ1-5; the match to TRBD1 covers 9 bases. Germline assignment: CDR1 MNHNS and CDR2 SASEGT. The CDR3 runs to 17 residues. V shed 10 bases and J 7 bases; nucleotides not matched to a gene: 20. CDR3 coding DNA: TGTGCCACCGGGGCGATACCGGGACAGGGCACCGTACAGCCCCAGCATTTT. Translated, it gives CATGAIPGQGTVQPQHF.

The chain recombines TRBV10-1 with TRBJ2-2; D remains ambiguous. Per the germline V gene, CDR1 is WNHNN and CDR2 is SYGVQD (reference sequence). V lost 5 bases to trimming and J lost 7 bases, with 8 bases between them. This CDR3 region has 12 residues. The CDR3 nucleotides read TGCGCCAGCAGTAGGTTTCTCGGGGAGCTGTTTTTT. Translating gives CASSRFLGELFF.

This clonotype was counted many times. The chain links TRBV3-1 to TRBJ2-7, with D perhaps TRBD2 (6 bases). CDR1 and CDR2 (germline): LGHDT, YNNKEL (reference sequence). The CDR3 is 14 residues long. Deletions cut 0 bases from V and 3 bases from J, with 9 bases between. The CDR3 loop is CASSQEAGSYEQYF. In DNA, the CDR3 is TGTGCCAGCAGCCAAGAGGCGGGGAGCTACGAGCAGTACTTC.

This chain connects TRBV20-1 to TRBJ2-3, with 7 bases that match TRBD1. Germline V gene sequence: CDR1 DFQATT, CDR2 SNEGSKA (reference sequence). This CDR3 spans 14 amino acids. V shed 3 bases and J 2 bases; nucleotides not matched to a gene: 5. CDR3 region: CSARPGQNTDTQYF. The CDR3 DNA reads TGCAGTGCTAGGCCGGGACAGAACACAGATACGCAGTATTTT.

V is TRBV19 and J is TRBJ2-7; 13 bases are shared with TRBD2. The CDR3 length is 15 residues. V trimming: 10 bases; J trimming: 2 bases; junction bases outside the gene matches: 8. Germline V gives CDR1 LNHDA, CDR2 SQIVND (reference sequence). In DNA form, the CDR3 reads TGTGCCATCGAGACTAGCGGGGGGCAAACCTACGAGCAGTACTTC. This gives the protein CAIETSGGQTYEQYF.

A word on this clonotype: With a much larger clone just one base away, this may be a read error. The CDR3 spells CAGSQQGTGKVAFF. CDR3 bases: TGTGCCGGCAGCCAGCAAGGGACAGGGAAGGTTGCTTTCTTT. The genes are TRBV3-1 and TRBJ1-1; 9 nucleotides align to TRBD1. Per germline, CDR1 LGHDT and CDR2 YNNKEL (reference sequence). This CDR3 is 14 amino acids long.

The chain has TRBV7-3 and TRBJ2-2; D gene unclear. CDR1 SGHTA and CDR2 FQGTGA come from the germline V gene. Trimming left V 5 bases short and J 7 bases short, with 11 bases between. This CDR3 comprises 13 residues. The CDR3 reads CASSLKTHGELFF. The CDR3 coding sequence is TGTGCCAGCAGCCTCAAGACGCACGGGGAGCTGTTTTTT.

This clonotype was found many times. The chain is built from TRBV30 and TRBJ2-1; no clear D. The CDR3 loop spans 13 amino acids. Trimming took off 0 bases at V and 9 bases at J, with 12 bases between the two ends. Germline CDR1 reads GTSNPN; CDR2 reads SVGIG (reference sequence). The CDR3 loop reads CAWSVNIGVEQFF. The DNA for the CDR3 is TGTGCCTGGAGTGTAAATATAGGAGTTGAGCAGTTCTTC.

This clonotype has ten or more counts. The chain links TRBV11-2 to TRBJ2-5; tentative D call: TRBD1 (5 bases). The germline gives CDR1 SGHAT, CDR2 FQNNGV. The CDR3 contains 14 residues. The ends were cut back, 5 bases at V and 4 bases at J, with 14 bases in the middle. CDR3 loop: CASSLRQILETQYF. CDR3 in DNA: TGTGCCAGCAGCCTTAGACAGATCCTAGAGACCCAGTACTTC.